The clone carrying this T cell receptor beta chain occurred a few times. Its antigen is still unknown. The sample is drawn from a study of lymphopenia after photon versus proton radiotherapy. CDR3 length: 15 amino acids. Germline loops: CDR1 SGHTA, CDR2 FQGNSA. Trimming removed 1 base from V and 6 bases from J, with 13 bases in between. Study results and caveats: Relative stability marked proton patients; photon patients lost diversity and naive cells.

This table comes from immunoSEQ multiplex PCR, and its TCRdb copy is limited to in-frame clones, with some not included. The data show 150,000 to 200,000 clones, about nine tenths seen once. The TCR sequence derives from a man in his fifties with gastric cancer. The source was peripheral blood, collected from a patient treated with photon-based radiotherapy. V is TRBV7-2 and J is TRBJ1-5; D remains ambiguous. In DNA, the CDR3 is TGTGCCAGCAGCTTAGGTCTGGGTGTGGCTCAGCCCCAGCATTTT. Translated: CASSLGLGVAQPQHF.